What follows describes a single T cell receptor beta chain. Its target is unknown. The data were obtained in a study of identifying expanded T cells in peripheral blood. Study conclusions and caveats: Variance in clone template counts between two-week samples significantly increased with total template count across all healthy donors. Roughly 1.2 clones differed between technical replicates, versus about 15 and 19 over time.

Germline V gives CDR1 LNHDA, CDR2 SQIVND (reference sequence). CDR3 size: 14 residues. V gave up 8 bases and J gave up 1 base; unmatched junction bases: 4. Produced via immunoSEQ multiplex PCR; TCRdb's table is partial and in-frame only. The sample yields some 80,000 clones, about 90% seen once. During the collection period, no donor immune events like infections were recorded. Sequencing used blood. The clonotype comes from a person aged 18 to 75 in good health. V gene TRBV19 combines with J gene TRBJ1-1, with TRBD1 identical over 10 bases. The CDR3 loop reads CASGTGVRNTEAFF. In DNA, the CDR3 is TGTGCCAGTGGGACAGGGGTGAGGAACACTGAAGCTTTCTTT.